These 25 T cell receptor beta chains were sequenced from one sample in a study of blood T cell repertoires in COVID-19 (TCRdb year 2020). Library generation was performed with the immunoSEQ multiplex PCR assay. TCRdb re-hosts the immuneACCESS table, in-frame sequences only. Its copies lack some clones; in the studies checked, an unresolved V gene accounts for under half of them, and the cause for the rest is not known. The sample profile shows about 220,000 clones; approximately 90% of them were found once. The top ten clones comprise 2.5% to 3% of the sample. Source material: PBMCs or T cells enriched from blood (not recorded which). Receptor source: a woman younger than 45 who had recovered from COVID-19.

DNA of the CDR3: TGTGCCACCAGCCGCTACAGGGGCGCGCCCCAGCATTTT. Its protein is CATSRYRGAPQHF. This sequence joins TRBV15 and TRBJ1-5, with 7 bases that match TRBD1. The CDR3 consists of 13 residues. CDR1 is LNHNV, CDR2 YYDKDF, per germline (reference sequence). V lost 5 bases, J lost 9 bases, and 7 bases stayed unmatched.

The V call is TRBV4-3, the J call TRBJ1-2; D is undetermined. The ends were cut back, 0 bases at V and 4 bases at J, with 15 bases in the middle. Germline CDR1 is LGHNA and CDR2 is YSLEER. This CDR3 spans 16 amino acids. CDR3 sequence (DNA): TGCGCCAGCAGCCAAGATATGAGGCGGGGATCCTATGGCTACACCTTC. Amino acid sequence: CASSQDMRRGSYGYTF.

V and J are TRBV7-9 and TRBJ2-5, with TRBD1 identical over 8 bases. Germline V gene data show CDR1 as SEHNR and CDR2 as FQNEAQ (reference sequence). The length of the CDR3 is 15 residues. The V and J ends lost 5 bases and 1 base, in that order; junction bases with no gene match: 6. The chain's CDR3 is CASSAGQGPQETQYF. CDR3 coding DNA: TGTGCCAGCAGCGCTGGACAGGGTCCCCAAGAGACCCAGTACTTC.

This chain uses TRBV11-2 with TRBJ2-2; 8 bases match TRBD2. Germline V gives CDR1 SGHAT, CDR2 FQNNGV. The V gene end was trimmed by 5 bases and the J gene end by 0 bases; junction bases not matched to a gene: 5. The CDR3 covers 16 residues. CDR3 sequence: CASSRRGGANTGELFF. The CDR3 DNA reads as TGTGCCAGCAGCCGTCGGGGGGGCGCGAACACCGGGGAGCTGTTTTTT. Supplemented by reference TRBV11-2 and TRBJ2-2, the full variable domain reads EAGVAQSPRYKIIEKRQSVAFWCNPISGHATLYWYQQILGQGPKLLIQFQNNGVVDDSQLPKDRFSAERLKGVDSTLKIQPAKLEDSAVYLCASSRRGGANTGELFFGEGSRLTVL.

The CDR3 is CASREGYGYTF. For the CDR3, the DNA is TGTGCCAGCAGGGAGGGTTACGGCTACACCTTC. The chain has TRBV6-5 and TRBJ1-2; D gene unclear. Trimming removed 6 bases from V and 8 bases from J, with 10 bases in between. Germline CDR1 MNHEY, CDR2 SVGAGI. The CDR3 consists of 11 residues.

V is TRBV7-2 and J is TRBJ2-5, with 11 bases aligning to TRBD2. The junction had 1 base not matched to a gene; V was cut back by 3 bases and J by 1 base. CDR1 SGHTA and CDR2 FQGNSA come from the germline V gene. The CDR3 is 15 amino acids. The CDR3 DNA sequence: TGTGCCAGCAGCTTGCTAGCGGGGGGCCAAGAGACCCAGTACTTC. Residues: CASSLLAGGQETQYF.

This clone was counted between two and nine times. The J gene is TRBJ1-1, the V gene TRBV6-4; 7 bases are a match to TRBD1. With V trimmed by 5 bases and J by 6 bases, 6 bases remained unmatched. From germline, CDR1 is MRHNA and CDR2 SNTAGT. The CDR3 has 13 amino acids. CDR3 region: CASSQGEEAEAFF. Here the CDR3 DNA reads TGTGCCAGCAGTCAGGGGGAAGAGGCTGAAGCTTTCTTT.

CDR3 sequence: CASSLQGNTGELFF. CDR3 nucleotides: TGTGCCAGCAGCTTACAGGGTAACACCGGGGAGCTGTTTTTT. The chain has TRBV11-3 and TRBJ2-2; a possible D gene is TRBD1 (5 bases). Germline-derived CDR1 and CDR2 are SGHNT and YENEEA. Trimming cost V 2 bases and J 2 bases, with 6 bases left between them. There are 14 residues in the CDR3. Full variable domain (missing parts from reference TRBV11-3 and TRBJ2-2): EAGVVQSPRYKIIEKKQPVAFWCNPISGHNTLYWYLQNLGQGPELLIRYENEEAVDDSQLPKDRFSAERLKGVDSTLKIQPAELGDSAVYLCASSLQGNTGELFFGEGSRLTVL.

In nucleotides, the CDR3 is TGCGCCAGCAGCCAACAGAACAGGGTGTATGGAAACACCATATATTTT. Translated: CASSQQNRVYGNTIYF. V gene TRBV4-1 combines with J gene TRBJ1-3; D is possibly TRBD1 (6 bases). This CDR3 region has 16 residues. Looked up from germline, CDR1 is MGHRA and CDR2 is YSYEKL. V was shortened by 2 bases and J by 3 bases, with 14 bases between the two germline ends.

The chain combines TRBV10-2 with TRBJ2-2; D perhaps matches TRBD1 (6 bases). The CDR3 totals 16 residues. V lost 10 bases and J lost 2, with 20 bases in between. Germline CDR1 WSHSY, CDR2 SAAADI. The CDR3 region is CATPVKPGVNTGELFF. CDR3 nucleotides: TGCGCCACCCCTGTCAAGCCAGGGGTAAACACCGGGGAGCTGTTTTTT.

This chain uses TRBV6-5 with TRBJ1-2, with D perhaps TRBD1 (6 bases). Germline CDR1 is MNHEY and CDR2 is SVGAGI. Trimming pared 8 bases from V and 4 bases from J, leaving 14 bases between. This CDR3 comprises 13 residues. The CDR3 bases are TGTGCCAGCGGAATACTACAGGGCTATGGCTACACCTTC. Translation gives CASGILQGYGYTF.

This clone was recorded only once. The chain employs TRBV6-5 and TRBJ1-1; perhaps TRBD1 as D (6 bases). The CDR3 has 14 residues. V lost 2 bases and J lost 8, with 15 bases in between. Per the germline V gene, CDR1 is MNHEY and CDR2 is SVGAGI. The CDR3 region has the DNA TGTGCCAGCAGTTACGTACAGGGAGAAGTGGAAGCTTTCTTT. Its translation: CASSYVQGEVEAFF.

The chain has TRBV6-5 and TRBJ1-2, with TRBD1 matching 10 bases. CDR1 and CDR2 from the germline V gene are MNHEY and SVGAGI. The CDR3 is 15 amino acids. V gave up 7 bases and J gave up 4 bases; unmatched junction bases: 9. The CDR3 nucleotides read TGTGCCAGCACCCGGGGGACAGGGGTGGGCTATGGCTACACCTTC. It encodes CASTRGTGVGYGYTF.

The chain employs TRBV19 and TRBJ1-2; tentatively, D is TRBD1 (5 bases). The CDR3 totals 13 residues. Per the germline V gene, CDR1 is LNHDA and CDR2 is SQIVND (reference sequence). V was pared by 8 bases and J by 2 bases, with 12 bases between. The CDR3, as DNA: TGTGCCAGTGGATTCCGGGGGAACTATGGCTACACCTTC. Translation gives CASGFRGNYGYTF.

The genes are TRBV7-9 and TRBJ2-4; D may be TRBD2 (6 bases). The CDR3 is made up of 16 amino acids. Germline lookup yields CDR1 SEHNR and CDR2 FQNEAQ (reference sequence). The V end lost 11 bases, the J end lost 5 bases, and 25 bases lay between the germline ends. CDR3 loop: CALSGSAGKRQNIQYF. The CDR3 region has the DNA TGTGCCCTCAGTGGGTCCGCGGGAAAGCGGCAAAACATTCAGTACTTC.

The chain uses TRBV5-4 and TRBJ2-3; 12 bases are a match to TRBD1. The CDR3 runs to 15 residues. The germline V gene encodes CDR1 SGHNT and CDR2 YYREEE (reference sequence). The trim removed 4 bases at V and 0 bases at J, leaving 0 bases unmatched. The CDR3 nucleotides are TGTGCCAGCAGCGGGACAGGGGGCAGCACAGATACGCAGTATTTT. This encodes CASSGTGGSTDTQYF.

The chain links TRBV5-6 to TRBJ1-2, with TRBD1 matching over 7 bases. The CDR3 extends over 14 amino acids. Germline-derived CDR1 and CDR2 are SGHDT and YYEEEE. V was pared by 0 bases and J by 3 bases, with 2 bases of the junction left unmatched. The CDR3, as DNA: TGTGCCAGCAGCTTGGTGACAGGGTACTATGGCTACACCTTC. It yields the protein CASSLVTGYYGYTF.

The chain employs TRBV3-1 (or the pseudogene TRBV3-2) and TRBJ2-7; 11 positions agree with TRBD2. This CDR3 comprises 17 residues. V shed 0 bases, J shed 6 bases, and the junction held 10 bases outside the gene matches. CDR1 and CDR2 (germline): LGHDT, YNNKEL (reference sequence). The CDR3 region is CASSQDKSTSGEGEQYF. For the CDR3, the DNA is TGTGCCAGCAGCCAAGATAAGTCGACTAGCGGGGAAGGCGAGCAGTACTTC.

The CDR3 region has the DNA TGTGCCAGCAGTTTACCCAGGGGGCAAGAGACCCAGTACTTC. This translates into CASSLPRGQETQYF. V and J are TRBV6-2 or TRBV6-3 and TRBJ2-5; 7 bases agree with TRBD1. Germline loops: CDR1 MNHEY, CDR2 SVGEGT. The CDR3 runs 14 residues. V lost 4 bases and J lost 2; bases outside the gene matches: 4.

CDR3 sequence reads: CASSFARDRSPLHF. In nucleotides, the CDR3 is TGTGCCAGCAGCTTCGCCAGGGATCGTTCACCCCTCCACTTT. The rearrangement links TRBV5-4 to TRBJ1-6, with TRBD1 as a possible D gene (5 bases). From germline, CDR1 is SGHNT and CDR2 YYREEE (reference sequence). The CDR3 covers 14 residues. The ends were cut back, 2 bases at V and 9 bases at J, with 12 bases in the middle.

The chain couples TRBV15 to TRBJ1-1; 7 bases are a match to TRBD1. The V gene end was trimmed by 0 bases and the J gene end by 4 bases; junction bases not matched to a gene: 5. The CDR3 has 15 amino acids. CDR1 is LNHNV, CDR2 YYDKDF, per germline (reference sequence). The CDR3 region is CATSRDKGQPTEAFF. CDR3 bases: TGTGCCACCAGCAGAGATAAGGGACAGCCCACTGAAGCTTTCTTT.

The V gene is TRBV4-2, the J gene TRBJ2-7; the match to TRBD2 covers 7 bases. CDR3 length: 16 amino acids. Germline CDR1 and CDR2: LGHNA and YNFKEQ. V lost 2 bases to trimming and J lost 3 bases; unmatched junction nucleotides: 10. The CDR3 loop reads CASSQLAGLGYYEQYF. DNA of the CDR3: TGTGCCAGCAGCCAACTTGCAGGACTAGGGTACTACGAGCAGTACTTC.

The chain uses TRBV6-5 and TRBJ2-2; D gene unclear. The length of the CDR3 is 14 residues. Germline lookup yields CDR1 MNHEY and CDR2 SVGAGI. Between the trimmed V and J ends, which lost 6 bases and 4 bases, there was a span of 12 bases. The CDR3: CASRQAGSTGELFF. The CDR3 DNA reads TGTGCCAGCAGGCAGGCCGGATCCACCGGGGAGCTGTTTTTT.

The CDR3 loop reads CASSLERNTEAFF. The CDR3 DNA follows: TGTGCCAGCAGCTTGGAGAGGAACACTGAAGCTTTCTTT. V gene TRBV7-8 combines with J gene TRBJ1-1, with no clear D. The CDR3 is 13 residues long. Germline V CDR1 and CDR2: SGHVS, FQNEAQ. V lost 3 bases, J lost 1 base, and 6 bases lay in between.

The genes are TRBV27 and TRBJ1-1; D might be TRBD1 (6 bases). The germline gives CDR1 MNHEY, CDR2 SMNVEV (reference sequence). Trimming pared 1 base from V and 3 bases from J, leaving 15 bases between. The CDR3 spans 16 residues. In DNA form, the CDR3 reads TGTGCCAGCAGTTTATGGGGGCCCACCAGGGACACTGAAGCTTTCTTT. Translated, it gives CASSLWGPTRDTEAFF.